Listed below are T cell receptor beta chains from one sample, sequenced in a study of blood T cell repertoires in COVID-19. The repertoire was sequenced with immunoSEQ multiplex PCR; TCRdb's copy has only in-frame clones and lacks some. Altogether 120,000 or so clones are present, around 79% being singletons, with the ten largest covering around 15%. The specimen was peripheral blood. The source is an elderly woman with active or convalescent COVID-19. Each CDR3 is given with its conserved first and last residue.

V gene: TRBV6-5
CDR3 protein: CASRKDGTETYGYTF

V gene: TRBV9
CDR3 protein: CASSVAGRDTEAFF

V gene: TRBV5-1
CDR3 protein: CASSGTSGRFAKNIQYF

V gene: TRBV9
CDR3 protein: CASSVGRNVLTF

V gene: TRBV2
CDR3 protein: CASSDRGNSPLHF

V gene: TRBV12-5
CDR3 protein: CASGTEAFGNEQFF

V gene: TRBV2
CDR3 protein: CASSEYSGKVDEQFF

V gene: TRBV7-6
CDR3 protein: CASSLAPLGSTDTQYF

V gene: TRBV7-6
CDR3 protein: CASSWEEDASSYNEQFF

V gene: TRBV7-9
CDR3 protein: CASSQTGVREKLFF

V gene: TRBV21-1
CDR3 protein: CASSQTGPISGANVLTF

V gene: TRBV4-2
CDR3 protein: CASNLLAGVYTGELFF

V gene: TRBV29-1
CDR3 protein: CSGGTAQANYGYTF